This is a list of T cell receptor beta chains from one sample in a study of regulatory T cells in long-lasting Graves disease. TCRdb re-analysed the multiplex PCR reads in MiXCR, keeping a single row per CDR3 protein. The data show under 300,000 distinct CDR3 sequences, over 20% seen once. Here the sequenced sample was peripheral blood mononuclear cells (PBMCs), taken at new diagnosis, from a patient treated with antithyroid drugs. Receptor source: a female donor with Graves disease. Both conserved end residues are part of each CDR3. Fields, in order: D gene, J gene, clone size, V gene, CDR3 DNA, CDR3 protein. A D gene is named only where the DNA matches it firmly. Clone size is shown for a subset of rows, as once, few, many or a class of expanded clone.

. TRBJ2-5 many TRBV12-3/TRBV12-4 TGTGCCAGCAGTTTATTGGGCAGCCTAGAGACCCAGTACTTC CASSLLGSLETQYF
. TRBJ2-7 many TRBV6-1 TGTGCCAGCAGAAAGTGGGGGTTGAACCTACACTACGAGCAGTACTTC CASRKWGLNLHYEQYF
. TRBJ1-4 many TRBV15 TGTGCCACCAGCTACTACGGGAGTAATGAAAAACTGTTTTTT CATSYYGSNEKLFF
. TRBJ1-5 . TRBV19 TGTGCCAGTAGTACCCAGGGGACTCAGCCCCAGCATTTT CASSTQGTQPQHF
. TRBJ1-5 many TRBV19 TGTGCCAGTAACGAAGCTTCTTACCAGCCCCAGCATTTT CASNEASYQPQHF
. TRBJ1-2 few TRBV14 TGTGCCAGCAGCCAAGATTGGACCCCTAACTATGGCTACACCTTC CASSQDWTPNYGYTF
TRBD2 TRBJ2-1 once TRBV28 TGTGCCAGCAGACAACTAGCGGGAGTGTACAATGAGCAGTTCTTT CASRQLAGVYNEQFF
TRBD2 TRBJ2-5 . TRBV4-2 TGTGCCAGCAGCCAAGCTAGCGGGGGGGCCGGAGAGACCCAGTACTTC CASSQASGGAGETQYF
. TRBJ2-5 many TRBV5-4 TGTGCCAGCAGCGGTCAGGGCGTTCGGGAGACCCAGTACTTC CASSGQGVRETQYF
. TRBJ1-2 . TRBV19 TGTGCTAGTAGGTGGGAGGAAGATCGATCAGGCTACACCTTC CASRWEEDRSGYTF
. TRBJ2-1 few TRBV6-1 TGTGCCAGCAGTCCCGCCCGGAGGGTCAGCAATGAGCAGTTCTTC CASSPARRVSNEQFF
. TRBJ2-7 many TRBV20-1 TGCAGTGCCCCCTATCCCGTCAGCTCCTACGAGCAGTACTTC CSAPYPVSSYEQYF
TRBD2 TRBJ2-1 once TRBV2 TGTGCCAGCAAGACTAGCGGGAGTTATGAGCAGTTCTTC CASKTSGSYEQFF
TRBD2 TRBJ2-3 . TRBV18 TGTGCCAGCTCACCACCGAGTGCTAGCGGGGGGGGCAGGACGCAGTATTTT CASSPPSASGGGRTQYF
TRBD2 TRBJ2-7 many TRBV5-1 TGCGCCAGCGGGCCTAGCGGGGGGACATACGAGCAGTACTTC CASGPSGGTYEQYF
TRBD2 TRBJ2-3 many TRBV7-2 TGTGCCAGCAGCCCCGGGCGGCGGGGGAACACAGATACGCAGTATTTT CASSPGRRGNTDTQYF
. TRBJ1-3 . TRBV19 TGTGCCAGTAGTATCGGAGGTCAGGCGGACACCATATATTTT CASSIGGQADTIYF
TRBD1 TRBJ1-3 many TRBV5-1 TGCGCCAGCAGCTTGGGAGGGACAGCTTCTGGAAACACCATATATTTT CASSLGGTASGNTIYF
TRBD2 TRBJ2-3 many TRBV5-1 TGCGCCAGCAGCCTAGCGGGAGAAGGAGATACGCAGTATTTT CASSLAGEGDTQYF
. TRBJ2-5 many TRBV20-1 TGCAGTGCTAGAGAGAACGACCAAGAGACCCAGTACTTC CSARENDQETQYF